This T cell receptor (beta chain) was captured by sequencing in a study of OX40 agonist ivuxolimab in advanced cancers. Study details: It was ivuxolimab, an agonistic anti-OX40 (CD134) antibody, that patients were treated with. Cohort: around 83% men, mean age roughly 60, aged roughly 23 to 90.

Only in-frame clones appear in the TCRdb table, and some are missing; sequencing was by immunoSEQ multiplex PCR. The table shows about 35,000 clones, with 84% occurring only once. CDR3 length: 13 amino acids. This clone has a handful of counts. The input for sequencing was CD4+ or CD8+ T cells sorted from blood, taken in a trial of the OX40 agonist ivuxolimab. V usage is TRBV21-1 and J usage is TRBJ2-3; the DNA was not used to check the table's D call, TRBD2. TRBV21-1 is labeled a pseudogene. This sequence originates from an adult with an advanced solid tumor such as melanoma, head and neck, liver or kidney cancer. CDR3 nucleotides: TGTGCCAGCAGCAAAGGCGTTACAGATACGCAGTATTTT. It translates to CASSKGVTDTQYF.